This is a list of T cell receptor beta chains from one sample in a study of vaccination and CD4 T cells after COVID-19. These receptors have no known antigen. One entry per CDR3 protein, called by TCRdb with MiXCR from the PCR reads. The table shows 12,000 to 15,000 distinct CDR3 sequences, with about 55% occurring only once. The specimen was CD4+ T cells from blood, cultured in vitro. Source of these receptors: a human donor who had recovered from COVID-19. CDR3s include the opening cysteine and the closing phenylalanine or tryptophan. D genes are given only for firm matches. Clone size is shown for a subset of rows, as once, few, many or a class of expanded clone.

J: TRBJ2-3; size: -; D: -; V: TRBV27; length: 13; CDR3: CASSLERDRPQYF; DNA: TGTGCCAGCAGTTTAGAACGGGATCGGCCCCAGTATTTT
J: TRBJ1-1; size: -; D: -; V: TRBV6-4; length: 13; CDR3: CASSKGHNTEAFF; DNA: TGTGCCAGCTCAAAAGGACACAACACTGAAGCTTTCTTT
J: TRBJ1-1; size: -; D: -; V: TRBV11-2; length: 14; CDR3: CASSFRALNTEAFF; DNA: TGTGCCAGCAGCTTCAGGGCGCTGAACACTGAAGCTTTCTTT
J: TRBJ1-2; size: -; D: -; V: TRBV10-3; length: 15; CDR3: CAISEDTGTSRGYTF; DNA: TGTGCCATCAGTGAGGATACCGGGACCTCCCGAGGCTACACCTTC
J: TRBJ1-1; size: -; D: TRBD1; V: TRBV11-3; length: 14; CDR3: CASSPTGMNTEAFF; DNA: TGTGCCAGCAGCCCGACAGGGATGAACACTGAAGCTTTCTTT
J: TRBJ2-3; size: few; D: -; V: TRBV7-3; length: 16; CDR3: CASSLSGSRFTDTQYF; DNA: TGTGCCAGCAGCTTAAGTGGGTCCAGATTCACAGATACGCAGTATTTT
J: TRBJ2-7; size: -; D: -; V: TRBV10-1; length: 15; CDR3: CASSESTGRGGEQYF; DNA: TGCGCCAGCAGTGAGTCCACCGGGAGAGGAGGAGAGCAGTACTTC
J: TRBJ2-7; size: once; D: -; V: TRBV7-3; length: 13; CDR3: CASSWDLNYEQYF; DNA: TGTGCCAGCAGCTGGGACCTAAACTACGAGCAGTACTTC
J: TRBJ1-5; size: few; D: -; V: TRBV12-3/TRBV12-4; length: 14; CDR3: CASSWGQGQQPQHF; DNA: TGTGCCAGCAGTTGGGGCCAGGGGCAACAGCCCCAGCATTTT
J: TRBJ2-5; size: few; D: TRBD2; V: TRBV7-8; length: 15; CDR3: CASSHVGGGQETQYF; DNA: TGTGCCAGCAGCCACGTGGGCGGGGGACAAGAGACCCAGTACTTC
J: TRBJ2-5; size: -; D: -; V: TRBV7-3; length: 14; CDR3: CASSLLGFEETQYF; DNA: TGTGCCAGCAGCTTACTTGGATTTGAGGAGACCCAGTACTTC
J: TRBJ2-1; size: -; D: -; V: TRBV7-2; length: 13; CDR3: CATSYSGYNEQFF; DNA: TGTGCCACCTCCTATTCCGGTTACAATGAGCAGTTCTTC
J: TRBJ2-2; size: -; D: -; V: TRBV24-1; length: 12; CDR3: CACRANTGELFF; DNA: TGTGCGTGCAGGGCGAACACCGGGGAGCTGTTTTTT
J: TRBJ1-1; size: -; D: -; V: TRBV2; length: 14; CDR3: CASSGTVQNTEAFF; DNA: TGTGCCAGCAGCGGGACGGTCCAGAACACTGAAGCTTTCTTT
J: TRBJ1-5; size: -; D: -; V: TRBV7-2; length: 13; CDR3: CASSLDGVQPQHF; DNA: TGTGCCAGCAGCTTAGATGGGGTTCAGCCCCAGCATTTT
J: TRBJ1-2; size: few; D: -; V: TRBV28; length: 14; CDR3: CASLLSRAPYGYTF; DNA: TGTGCCAGCTTGTTGAGCAGGGCACCCTATGGCTACACCTTC
J: TRBJ2-5; size: -; D: -; V: TRBV30; length: 11; CDR3: CAWTRGETQYF; DNA: TGTGCCTGGACTAGAGGGGAGACCCAGTACTTC
J: TRBJ2-5; size: -; D: -; V: TRBV6-2/TRBV6-3; length: 13; CDR3: CASSYEIGETQYF; DNA: TGTGCCAGCAGTTACGAGATAGGAGAGACCCAGTACTTC
J: TRBJ1-2; size: -; D: -; V: TRBV4-3; length: 15; CDR3: CASSQDLRTLYGYTF; DNA: TGCGCCAGCAGCCAGGACCTCCGGACCCTTTATGGCTACACCTTC
J: TRBJ2-7; size: -; D: TRBD1; V: TRBV10-1; length: 13; CDR3: CATSTGGSYEQYF; DNA: TGCGCCACCTCGACAGGGGGTTCCTACGAGCAGTACTTC
J: TRBJ2-7; size: -; D: TRBD2; V: TRBV20-1; length: 16; CDR3: CSARASGSLASYEQYF; DNA: TGCAGTGCTAGGGCTAGCGGGAGTTTAGCGTCCTACGAGCAGTACTTC
J: TRBJ1-5; size: few; D: -; V: TRBV6-2/TRBV6-3; length: 12; CDR3: CASRDGNQPQHF; DNA: TGTGCCAGCCGAGATGGCAATCAGCCCCAGCATTTT
J: TRBJ1-4; size: -; D: -; V: TRBV30; length: 13; CDR3: CARSVRVDEKLFF; DNA: TGTGCCCGGAGTGTCAGGGTTGACGAAAAACTGTTTTTT
J: TRBJ2-5; size: -; D: -; V: TRBV6-2/TRBV6-3; length: 18; CDR3: CASSYSTSRVADQETQYF; DNA: TGTGCCAGCAGTTATTCCACCTCTAGGGTGGCAGATCAAGAGACCCAGTACTTC
J: TRBJ1-5; size: -; D: TRBD1; V: TRBV6-1; length: 16; CDR3: CASSEPVGQGEQPQHF; DNA: TGTGCCAGCAGTGAACCAGTAGGACAGGGAGAACAGCCCCAGCATTTT
J: TRBJ2-3; size: -; D: TRBD2; V: TRBV12-3/TRBV12-4; length: 16; CDR3: CASSLGLAAGTDTQYF; DNA: TGTGCCAGCAGCCTGGGACTAGCGGCCGGCACAGATACGCAGTATTTT
J: TRBJ2-3; size: once; D: -; V: TRBV12-3/TRBV12-4; length: 15; CDR3: CASVGGPVITDTQYF; DNA: TGTGCCTCCGTTGGGGGTCCTGTAATCACAGATACGCAGTATTTT
J: TRBJ2-3; size: -; D: -; V: TRBV4-2; length: 15; CDR3: CASSQGLQGTDTQYF; DNA: TGTGCCAGCAGCCAGGGTCTACAGGGCACAGATACGCAGTATTTT
J: TRBJ2-5; size: few; D: TRBD1; V: TRBV11-3; length: 16; CDR3: CASSAWDRGQGETQYF; DNA: TGTGCCAGCAGCGCCTGGGACAGGGGGCAGGGTGAGACCCAGTACTTC
J: TRBJ2-2; size: -; D: TRBD2; V: TRBV6-1; length: 14; CDR3: CASGEAGGTGELFF; DNA: TGTGCCAGCGGTGAGGCGGGAGGAACCGGGGAGCTGTTTTTT
J: TRBJ2-7; size: -; D: TRBD1; V: TRBV2; length: 14; CDR3: CASSERTGVGEQYF; DNA: TGTGCCAGCAGTGAAAGGACAGGGGTGGGCGAGCAGTACTTC
J: TRBJ2-1; size: -; D: -; V: TRBV19; length: 15; CDR3: CASTVQGPSYNEQFF; DNA: TGTGCCAGTACCGTACAGGGCCCGTCCTACAATGAGCAGTTCTTC
J: TRBJ2-2; size: -; D: TRBD2; V: TRBV7-9; length: 17; CDR3: CASSFRGTSGRAGELFF; DNA: TGTGCCAGCAGCTTCCGAGGGACTAGCGGGAGAGCCGGGGAGCTGTTTTTT